This T cell receptor beta chain was sequenced in a study of T cell repertoires in cytomegalovirus infection. TCRdb passed the reads through MiXCR, listing each CDR3 protein once. In the table there are about 110,000 distinct CDR3 sequences, over 9.5% of which are singletons. This CDR3 is built from 14 residues. The germline V gene encodes CDR1 SEHNR and CDR2 FQNEAQ (reference sequence). V was trimmed by 1 base and J by 6 bases, leaving 10 bases between them. The table lists this clonotype with a few counts. What it binds is not known. The chain joins TRBV7-9 to TRBJ1-5; D uncertain. The TCR originated in a human donor in good health (CMV status not recorded). Some clones in this sample may be carry-over from other donors' samples. Input material: PBMCs, sequenced either directly or after in vitro stimulation (not recorded which). As DNA, the CDR3 is TGTGCCAGCAGCTTAGGAGGGAATCGTCAGCCCCAGCATTTT. As protein: CASSLGGNRQPQHF.